A single sample gave rise to the 19 T cell receptor beta chains below, sequenced in a study of prognosis after radiotherapy for stage I lung cancer. The study amplified the TCR beta CDR3 region from genomic DNA. This amplification was carried out by two rounds of multiplex PCR. Gene-specific TRBV and TRBJ primers were used in PCR round one. MiXCR, applied by TCRdb to the multiplex PCR reads, yields one record per CDR3 protein. The table has about 25,000 distinct CDR3 sequences, approximately 35% seen once. The sample in question was PBMCs, obtained before or after stereotactic body radiation therapy (not recorded which). The origin of the receptors is a donor aged 50 or older with non-small cell lung cancer.

This clonotype appeared many times. The chain recombines TRBV5-1 with TRBJ2-3; D is unclear. V was pared by 2 bases and J by 5 bases, with 18 bases between. Germline loops: CDR1 SGHRS, CDR2 YFSETQ. The CDR3 length is 16 residues. The CDR3 reads CASSFTAPNPQDTQYF. In DNA, the CDR3 is TGCGCCAGCAGCTTTACGGCTCCTAACCCCCAAGATACGCAGTATTTT.

The V call is TRBV19, the J call TRBJ2-7, with D unclear. The germline CDR1 and CDR2 sequences are LNHDA and SQIVND (reference sequence). The CDR3 runs to 13 residues. Trimming removed 9 bases at V and 3 bases at J, with 15 bases between. The CDR3 sequence is CARRSTAYYEQYF. CDR3 in DNA: TGTGCCAGACGCTCGACGGCCTACTACGAGCAGTACTTC.

The chain has TRBV20-1 and TRBJ2-5; D might be TRBD2 (7 bases). The CDR3 covers 12 residues. V was pared by 6 bases and J by 4 bases, with 12 bases between. The V gene's germline CDR1 is DFQATT and CDR2 SNEGSKA (reference sequence). The CDR3 coding sequence is TGCAGTGCGGGGGGGCAGGGAGAGACCCAGTACTTC. Amino acids: CSAGGQGETQYF.

The chain joins TRBV5-4 to TRBJ1-2, with D unresolved. V was shortened by 5 bases and J by 5 bases, with 16 bases between the two germline ends. Germline V gene data show CDR1 as SGHNT and CDR2 as YYREEE (reference sequence). The CDR3 is 14 residues long. The CDR3 nucleotides are TGTGCCAGCAGTTTAGGCGTAGGGAGTTATGGCTACACCTTC. It yields the protein CASSLGVGSYGYTF.

The J gene is TRBJ1-2, the V gene TRBV20-1; D call uncertain. The CDR3 spans 12 residues. V was clipped by 0 bases and J by 5 bases, with 7 bases between them. Germline CDR1 DFQATT, CDR2 SNEGSKA (reference sequence). The chain's CDR3 is CSARDLIYGYTF. CDR3 DNA sequence: TGCAGTGCTAGAGATCTGATATATGGCTACACCTTC.

This clonotype has a count of ten or more. The genes are TRBV2 and TRBJ1-1; D uncertain. The V end lost 7 bases, the J end lost 4 bases, and 10 bases lay between the germline ends. The CDR3 consists of 12 residues. Germline V gives CDR1 SNHLY, CDR2 FYNNEI. The CDR3 sequence: CASKERGTEAFF. Here the CDR3 DNA reads TGTGCCAGCAAGGAGCGAGGCACTGAAGCTTTCTTT.

This clonotype was detected many times. The chain couples TRBV28 to TRBJ1-3; D not certain. The CDR3 is 12 residues long. Trimming shortened V by 5 bases and J by 2 bases, and 4 bases separated the two germline ends. Per the germline V gene, CDR1 is MDHEN and CDR2 is SYDVKM. CDR3 nucleotides: TGTGCCAGCAGTACGACTGGAAACACCATATATTTT. It yields the protein CASSTTGNTIYF. Looking up the rest from reference TRBV28 and TRBJ1-3 gives the full variable domain: DVKVTQSSRYLVKRTGEKVFLECVQDMDHENMFWYRQDPGLGLRLIYFSYDVKMKEKGDIPEGYSVSREKKERFSLILESASTNQTSMYLCASSTTGNTIYFGEGSWLTVV.

This chain links TRBV28 with TRBJ2-2; the D gene is possibly TRBD2 (6 bases). Germline V gene sequence: CDR1 MDHEN, CDR2 SYDVKM. The V and J ends lost 10 bases and 6 bases respectively, with 18 bases between them. The CDR3 spans 14 residues. The CDR3 DNA reads TGTGCCACCCAAATGCGGCGGAGGGCCGGGGAGCTGTTTTTT. This encodes CATQMRRRAGELFF.

This clonotype was recorded at least ten times. The chain carries TRBV18 and TRBJ1-6, with D perhaps matching TRBD1 (6 bases). Trimming shortened V by 2 bases and J by 9 bases, and 11 bases separated the two germline ends. Per the germline V gene, CDR1 is KGHSH and CDR2 is LQKENI. The CDR3 covers 14 residues. CDR3 loop: CASSPEGGFSPLHF. The CDR3 nucleotides are TGTGCCAGCTCACCAGAGGGGGGTTTTTCACCCCTCCACTTT.

The chain combines TRBV6-1 with TRBJ2-6, with TRBD1 matching over 10 bases. Germline CDR1 reads MNHNS; CDR2 reads SASEGT. This CDR3 spans 20 amino acids. V lost 6 bases, J lost 6 bases, and 20 bases stayed unmatched. The CDR3 DNA is TGTGCCAGCAGCCAACGCGCCTCCTCCGGGACAGGGGTAGTGGCCAACGTCCTGACTTTC. Residues: CASSQRASSGTGVVANVLTF.

This clonotype was recorded at least ten times. The chain uses TRBV24-1 and TRBJ1-4; D gene uncertain. Trimming stripped 3 bases from V and 8 bases from J, with 15 bases between. Germline V gives CDR1 KGHDR, CDR2 SFDVKD. CDR3 length: 15 amino acids. For the CDR3, the DNA is TGTGCCACCAGTGATGGCGGCCACGGTCGGGAAAAACTGTTTTTT. Translation gives CATSDGGHGREKLFF.

A note on this clonotype: This may arise from a read error, as a much more abundant clone is one base away. The chain couples TRBV20-1 to TRBJ2-5; D gene ambiguous. The V gene lost 2 bases and the J gene lost 5 bases, with 6 bases spanning the gap. The germline V gene encodes CDR1 DFQATT and CDR2 SNEGSKA (reference sequence). The CDR3 sequence is 11 residues long. The DNA of the CDR3 is TGCAGTGCTAGATTGGGGGAGACCCAGTACTTC. This encodes CSARLGETQYF.

Note on this clonotype: A far larger clone is only one base removed, so a read error is likely. V and J are TRBV6-1 and TRBJ2-3; D gene unclear. Per germline, CDR1 MNHNS and CDR2 SASEGT. V shed 3 bases and J shed 0 bases, with 13 bases lying between them. The CDR3 length is 16 residues. The CDR3 DNA is TGTGCCAGCAGTGATGAGGACCGATCAAGCACAGATACGCAGTATTTT. Protein: CASSDEDRSSTDTQYF.

This clonotype was recorded many times. The V call is TRBV4-3, the J call TRBJ1-4; a possible D gene is TRBD1 (6 bases). The CDR3 consists of 15 residues. Deletions cut 6 bases from V and 5 bases from J, with 16 bases between. The germline V gene has CDR1 LGHNA and CDR2 YSLEER. CDR3 sequence: CASSPLTGSNEKLFF. The CDR3 DNA sequence: TGCGCCAGCAGTCCCCTGACAGGATCCAATGAAAAACTGTTTTTT.

This clonotype was counted only a few times. The chain recombines TRBV29-1 with TRBJ1-1; a weak D match, TRBD1 (6 bases). In germline, CDR1 is SQVTM, CDR2 ANQGSEA. The V end was cut by 7 bases, the J end by 3 bases, with 15 bases between. CDR3 length: 13 residues. The CDR3 protein is CSAMGDKYTEAFF. CDR3 DNA: TGCAGCGCCATGGGGGACAAATACACTGAAGCTTTCTTT.

For this clonotype: The junction and the germline gene differ at one end; a read error may be behind it. This chain joins TRBV11-3 and TRBJ2-7, with D possibly TRBD2 on 5 matching bases. The CDR3 has 13 amino acids. Germline CDR1 reads SGHNT; CDR2 reads YENEEA. CDR3 coding DNA: TGTGCCAGCAGTCCCGGGAATAGCTACGAGAAGTACTTC. It yields the protein CASSPGNSYEKYF. The entire variable domain, with the rest obtained from reference TRBV11-3 and TRBJ2-7, is as follows: EAGVVQSPRYKIIEKKQPVAFWCNPISGHNTLYWYLQNLGQGPELLIRYENEEAVDDSQLPKDRFSAERLKGVDSTLKIQPAELGDSAVYLCASSPGNSYEKYFGPGTRLTVT.

As regards this clonotype: This could be a read error, since a much larger clone is one nucleotide away. The chain uses TRBV9 and TRBJ2-5; 7 nucleotides agree with TRBD2. This CDR3 comprises 16 residues. CDR1 is SGDLS and CDR2 is YYNGEE in the germline V gene. The CDR3 bases are TGTGCCAGCAGCCCCCCTAAGGCAAGCGGGAAAGAGAACCAGTACTTC. Amino acid sequence: CASSPPKASGKENQYF.

This clonotype was seen ten or more times. V gene TRBV19 combines with J gene TRBJ2-3; 9 nucleotides match TRBD1. The CDR3 runs 14 residues. Trimming took 6 bases from V and 1 from J; bases not matched to a gene: 2. Germline V lookup: CDR1 LNHDA, CDR2 SQIVND (reference sequence). CDR3 bases: TGTGCCAGTAGGAGGACAGGGGGCACAGATACGCAGTATTTT. Translation gives CASRRTGGTDTQYF. Complete variable domain (other parts from reference TRBV19 and TRBJ2-3): DGGITQSPKYLFRKEGQNVTLSCEQNLNHDAMYWYRQDPGQGLRLIYYSQIVNDFQKGDIAEGYSVSREKKESFPLTVTSAQKNPTAFYLCASRRTGGTDTQYFGPGTRLTVL.

About this clonotype itself: A far larger clone is off by one base, so a read error is likely. The chain has TRBV6-8 and TRBJ2-3; possibly TRBD2 for D (5 bases). The germline V gene encodes CDR1 MNHGY and CDR2 SAAAGT. The CDR3 is 14 residues long. CDR3 DNA sequence: TGTGACAGCAGTGCGAGCGGCGGCACAGATACGCAGTATTTT. The encoded protein is CDSSASGGTDTQYF.